The 11 T cell receptor beta chains listed next were all sequenced from one sample in a study of T cells after yellow fever vaccination. MiXCR, run by TCRdb on the 5' RACE reads, gives a single entry per CDR3 protein. This table has roughly 300,000 distinct CDR3 sequences, approximately 7% appearing once. This specimen was PBMCs, taken more than 35 days after the first yellow fever vaccination. Receptors originate from a man aged 18 to 30 who received the YFV17D yellow fever vaccine.

This clonotype was seen only a few times. The chain joins TRBV10-3 to TRBJ1-3, with D perhaps TRBD1 (6 bases). The germline gives CDR1 ENHRY, CDR2 SYGVKD. The CDR3 is made up of 16 amino acids. Deletions cut 7 bases from V and 1 base from J, with 17 bases between. The CDR3 region has the DNA TGTGCCATCAAAGGATACATGACAGGATCTGGAAACACCATATATTTT. This codes for CAIKGYMTGSGNTIYF.

The V and J genes are TRBV5-1 and TRBJ2-5; 9 positions agree with TRBD2. CDR3 length equals 17 residues. The V segment lost 1 base and the J segment 5 bases; nucleotides outside the gene matches: 12. Germline V CDR1 and CDR2: SGHRS, YFSETQ. The CDR3: CASSLYQSAGGPETQYF. The CDR3 nucleotides read TGCGCCAGCAGCTTGTATCAGTCCGCGGGGGGGCCGGAGACCCAGTACTTC.

The sample holds many counts of this clonotype. The J gene is TRBJ1-2, the V gene TRBV20-1; possible D gene TRBD1, 5 bases. The CDR3 runs 15 residues. The V gene's germline CDR1 is DFQATT and CDR2 SNEGSKA (reference sequence). With 6 bases removed from V and 1 base from J, the gap between germline ends came to 18 bases. CDR3 protein: CSAAKPGLNNYGYTF. DNA of the CDR3: TGCAGTGCCGCGAAGCCGGGACTCAATAACTATGGCTACACCTTC.

This clonotype was recorded at least ten times. This chain connects TRBV5-5 to TRBJ1-2; weak D call: TRBD1 (5 bases). Germline loops: CDR1 SGHKS, CDR2 YYEKEE (reference sequence). This CDR3 has 15 amino acids. V was cut by 0 bases and J by 5 bases, with 14 bases left in between. For the CDR3, the DNA is TGTGCCAGCAGCTTGGACGGGACCCGGAATTATGGCTACACCTTC. It specifies CASSLDGTRNYGYTF.

The chain employs TRBV11-2 and TRBJ2-7; D uncertain. Germline CDR1 is SGHAT and CDR2 is FQNNGV. This CDR3 is built from 11 residues. V was shortened by 8 bases and J by 0 bases, with 5 bases between the two germline ends. The CDR3 here is CASEASYEQYF. CDR3 nucleotides: TGTGCCAGCGAGGCCTCCTACGAGCAGTACTTC.

This chain connects TRBV4-3 to TRBJ2-1, with D unresolved. The CDR3 length is 13 residues. V dropped 4 bases and J dropped 8 bases, with 12 bases sitting between them. Germline V gene data show CDR1 as LGHNA and CDR2 as YSLEER. CDR3 nucleotide sequence: TGCGCCAGCAGCCCCTTCTTGGCGCATGAGCAGTTCTTC. Protein sequence: CASSPFLAHEQFF.

This clonotype came up a few times. This chain joins TRBV12-3 or TRBV12-4 and TRBJ2-1; 13 positions agree with TRBD2. This CDR3 has 15 residues. V lost 5 bases, J lost 9 bases, and 7 bases stayed unmatched. As DNA, the CDR3 is TGTGCCAGCAGTCCAACTACTAGCGGGGGGGGTGAGCAGTTCTTC. Amino acids: CASSPTTSGGGEQFF.

This chain links TRBV7-2 with TRBJ2-4; 14 positions match TRBD2. Unmatched junction bases numbered 7, after V lost 5 bases and J lost 7 bases. This CDR3 is 16 amino acids long. Per the germline V gene, CDR1 is SGHTA and CDR2 is FQGNSA. Here the CDR3 reads CASSPMTSGGANIQYF. CDR3 DNA: TGTGCCAGCAGCCCTATGACTAGCGGGGGGGCGAACATTCAGTACTTC.

CDR3 sequence reads: CAIAELTSYEQYV. The CDR3 region has the DNA TGTGCCATCGCGGAATTAACCTCCTACGAGCAGTACGTC. The J gene is TRBJ2-7, the V gene TRBV7-8; D gene uncertain. The germline gives CDR1 SGHVS, CDR2 FQNEAQ. Deletions cut 10 bases from V and 0 bases from J, with 13 bases between. The CDR3 sequence is 13 residues long.

This clonotype was picked up a small number of times. This chain links TRBV7-6 with TRBJ2-5; D is perhaps TRBD2 (5 bases). From germline, CDR1 is SGHVS and CDR2 FNYEAQ. The CDR3 runs to 15 residues. Trimming removed 1 base at V and 5 bases at J, with 14 bases between. The DNA of the CDR3 is TGTGCCAGCAGCTTAGGCCCCGGACTCGAGGAGACCCAGTACTTC. Translating it yields CASSLGPGLEETQYF. The whole variable domain, filled in from reference TRBV7-6 and TRBJ2-5, reads GAGVSQSPRYKVTKRGQDVALRCDPISGHVSLYWYRQALGQGPEFLTYFNYEAQQDKSGLPNDRFSAERPEGSISTLTIQRTEQRDSAMYRCASSLGPGLEETQYFGPGTRLLVL.

The chain has TRBV7-3 and TRBJ2-6; perhaps TRBD2 as D (6 bases). Trimming pared 6 bases from V and 4 bases from J, leaving 13 bases between. The CDR3 length is 15 residues. CDR1 and CDR2 from the germline V gene are SGHTA and FQGTGA. CDR3 DNA: TGTGCCAGCAGATCGGAGGGGCTCGGGGCCAACGTCCTGACTTTC. Translating gives CASRSEGLGANVLTF.